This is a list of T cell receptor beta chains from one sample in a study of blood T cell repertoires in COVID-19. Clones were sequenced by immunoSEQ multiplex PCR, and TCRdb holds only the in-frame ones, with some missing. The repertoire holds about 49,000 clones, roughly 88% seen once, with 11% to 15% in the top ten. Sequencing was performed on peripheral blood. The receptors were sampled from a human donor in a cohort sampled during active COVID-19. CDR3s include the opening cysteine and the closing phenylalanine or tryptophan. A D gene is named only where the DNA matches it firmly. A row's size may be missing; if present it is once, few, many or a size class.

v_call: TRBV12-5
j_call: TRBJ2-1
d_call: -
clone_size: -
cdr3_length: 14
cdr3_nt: TGTGCTAGTGGTTTCCCAGGTTCCTACAATGAGCAGTTCTTC
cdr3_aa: CASGFPGSYNEQFF

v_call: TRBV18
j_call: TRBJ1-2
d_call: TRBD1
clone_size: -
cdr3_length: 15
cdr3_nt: TGTGCCAGCTCATCGGGACAGGGGGATTTCAATGGCTACACCTTC
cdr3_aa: CASSSGQGDFNGYTF

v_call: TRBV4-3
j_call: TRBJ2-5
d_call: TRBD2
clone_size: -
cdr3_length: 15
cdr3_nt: TGCGCCAGCAGCCAGGGCGGGAGGGCCTGGGAGACCCAGTACTTC
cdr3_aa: CASSQGGRAWETQYF

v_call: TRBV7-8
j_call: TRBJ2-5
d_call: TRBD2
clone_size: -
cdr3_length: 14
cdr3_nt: TGTGCCAGCAGCTGGGGACTAGTGAAGGGGACCCAGTACTTC
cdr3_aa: CASSWGLVKGTQYF

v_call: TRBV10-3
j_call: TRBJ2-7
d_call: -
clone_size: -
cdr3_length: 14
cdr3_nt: TGTGCCATCAGTGAGGAGCAGGTCTCCTACGAGCAGTACTTC
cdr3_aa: CAISEEQVSYEQYF

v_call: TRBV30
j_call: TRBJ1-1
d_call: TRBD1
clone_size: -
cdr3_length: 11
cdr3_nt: TGTGCCTTGGAGGACAGGACTGAAGCTTTCTTT
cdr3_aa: CALEDRTEAFF

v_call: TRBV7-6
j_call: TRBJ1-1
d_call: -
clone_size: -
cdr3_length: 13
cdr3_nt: TGTGCCAGCAGCTCACCCGGAGGCACTGAAGCTTTCTTT
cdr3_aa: CASSSPGGTEAFF

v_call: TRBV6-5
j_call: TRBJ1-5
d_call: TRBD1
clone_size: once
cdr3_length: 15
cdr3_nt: TGTGCCAGCAGGCCTACCGGGACAGGGAATCAGCCCCAGCATTTT
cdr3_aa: CASRPTGTGNQPQHF

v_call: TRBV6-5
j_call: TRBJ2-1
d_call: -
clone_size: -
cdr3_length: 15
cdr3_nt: TGTGCCAGCAGTTTAACACCAAGCTCCTACAATGAGCAGTTCTTC
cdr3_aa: CASSLTPSSYNEQFF

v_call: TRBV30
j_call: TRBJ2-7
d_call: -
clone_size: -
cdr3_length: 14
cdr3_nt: TGTGCCTGGAGTGTAATAAGCGGTGACTACGAGCAGTACTTC
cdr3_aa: CAWSVISGDYEQYF